This TCR beta chain appears in the sequencing data of a study of T cell responses to AZD1222 COVID-19 vaccine. Regarding the study as a whole: No day 14 peak samples; only post-peak repertoires were characterized.

For this clone: Its antigen is undetermined.

Second-dose recipients at about 4 or about 12 weeks were treated as one pooled group. TCRdb's table, derived via immunoSEQ multiplex PCR, lists solely in-frame clones and lacks some. The data show some 170,000 clones, about 90% seen once. The V end was cut by 5 bases, the J end by 6 bases, with 13 bases between. The CDR3 is 13 residues long. Germline lookup yields CDR1 MGHRA and CDR2 YSYEKL. The sequencing here drew on peripheral blood, taken 28 days after the second AZD1222 dose. This clonotype originated in an adult who received the AZD1222 COVID-19 vaccine. The V gene is TRBV4-1, the J gene TRBJ1-1; no clear D gene. The CDR3 DNA reads TGCGCCAGCAGCGGAGTGCGCGGGGCTGAAGCTTTCTTT. This translates into CASSGVRGAEAFF.